This entry lists 21 T cell receptor beta chains sequenced from one sample in a study of cytomegalovirus exposure and HLA in healthy donors. The protocol was immunoSEQ multiplex PCR, while the TCRdb copy is restricted to in-frame clones and leaves out a portion. The data contain approximately 140,000 clones, 84% of them singletons. The specimen was PBMCs. All receptors derive from a woman in her thirties in good health and CMV-seronegative.

The chain couples TRBV28 to TRBJ1-1, with TRBD1 matching 8 bases. This CDR3 contains 15 residues. The trim removed 7 bases at V and 5 bases at J, leaving 12 bases unmatched. Germline V gene data show CDR1 as MDHEN and CDR2 as SYDVKM. CDR3 region: CASTDRGRWVTEAFF. DNA for the CDR3: TGTGCCAGCACAGACAGGGGACGGTGGGTGACTGAAGCTTTCTTT.

The chain couples TRBV5-4 to TRBJ2-5; 7 bases agree with TRBD2. The germline V gene encodes CDR1 SGHNT and CDR2 YYREEE (reference sequence). The ends lost 1 base at V and 4 bases at J; junction bases unmatched: 1. This CDR3 is built from 13 residues. DNA for the CDR3: TGTGCCAGCAGCTTGTGGGGGGGAGAGACCCAGTACTTC. Amino acid sequence: CASSLWGGETQYF.

The chain carries TRBV19 and TRBJ1-1; D gene ambiguous. Trimming pared 6 bases from V and 0 bases from J, leaving 8 bases between. In germline, CDR1 is LNHDA, CDR2 SQIVND (reference sequence). The CDR3 covers 13 residues. The CDR3 DNA sequence: TGTGCCAGTAGCGGGGTAATGAACACTGAAGCTTTCTTT. This sequence encodes CASSGVMNTEAFF.

J is TRBJ1-1 and V is TRBV7-2; tentative D call: TRBD1 (5 bases). This CDR3 region has 16 residues. Trimming left V 5 bases short and J 6 bases short, with 22 bases between. The germline V gene encodes CDR1 SGHTA and CDR2 FQGNSA. This CDR3 is CASSEDKFGPRPEAFF. The CDR3 region has the DNA TGTGCCAGCAGCGAGGACAAGTTCGGCCCTAGACCTGAAGCTTTCTTT. Supplemented by reference TRBV7-2 and TRBJ1-1, the full variable domain reads GAGVSQSPSNKVTEKGKDVELRCDPISGHTALYWYRQSLGQGLEFLIYFQGNSAPDKSGLPSDRFSAERTGGSVSTLTIQRTQQEDSAVYLCASSEDKFGPRPEAFFGQGTRLTVV.

The chain links TRBV7-3 to TRBJ1-6; D unresolved. V was trimmed by 5 bases and J by 8 bases, leaving 10 bases between them. CDR3 length: 13 amino acids. Germline V lookup: CDR1 SGHTA, CDR2 FQGTGA. The DNA for the CDR3 is TGTGCCAGCAGCAGGGTTAGCGATTCACCCCTCCACTTT. Translated: CASSRVSDSPLHF.

The chain joins TRBV27 to TRBJ1-1; possible D gene TRBD1, 5 bases. CDR1 and CDR2 (germline): MNHEY, SMNVEV (reference sequence). The V end was cut by 3 bases, the J end by 1 base, with 9 bases between. The CDR3 has 14 amino acids. The CDR3: CASSFGQANTEAFF. DNA for the CDR3: TGTGCCAGCAGTTTTGGACAAGCGAACACTGAAGCTTTCTTT.

The chain carries TRBV7-9 and TRBJ1-1; D perhaps matches TRBD1 (6 bases). V was shortened by 1 base and J by 2 bases, with 8 bases between the two germline ends. This CDR3 is built from 14 residues. Per germline, CDR1 SEHNR and CDR2 FQNEAQ (reference sequence). CDR3 sequence reads: CASSLGTANTEAFF. The CDR3 DNA reads as TGTGCCAGCAGCTTAGGGACAGCCAACACTGAAGCTTTCTTT.

This clone was observed a few times. The V gene is TRBV18, the J gene TRBJ2-3; tentatively, D is TRBD2 (6 bases). CDR3 length: 14 residues. Deletions cut 3 bases from V and 4 bases from J, with 11 bases between. Germline V CDR1 and CDR2: KGHSH, LQKENI. CDR3 residues: CASSPGGVADTQYF. Written as DNA, the CDR3 is TGTGCCAGCTCACCCGGAGGGGTCGCAGATACGCAGTATTTT.

Only one count was recorded for this clone. The gene calls are TRBV7-2 and TRBJ1-2; 8 bases are shared with TRBD1. The CDR3 length is 15 residues. Trimming at V came to 4 bases and at J to 6 bases, leaving 10 bases not matched to a gene. The V gene's germline CDR1 is SGHTA and CDR2 FQGNSA. The DNA of the CDR3 is TGTGCCAGCAGCTCTACTCGGACAGGGTCTAATGGCTACACCTTC. It encodes CASSSTRTGSNGYTF.

The chain carries TRBV27 and TRBJ1-5, with 7 bases identical to TRBD1. Per germline, CDR1 MNHEY and CDR2 SMNVEV (reference sequence). CDR3 length equals 19 residues. The trim removed 6 bases at V and 3 bases at J, leaving 20 bases unmatched. CDR3 in DNA: TGTGCCAGCAGCCCATCGAAGGGGGCAGGCACAAGTCTCAATCAGCCCCAGCATTTT. It codes for CASSPSKGAGTSLNQPQHF.

V usage is TRBV9 and J usage is TRBJ2-5, with a weak D call TRBD2 (6 bases). This CDR3 has 16 residues. CDR1 and CDR2 (germline): SGDLS, YYNGEE. The V end was cut by 0 bases, the J end by 6 bases, with 18 bases between. The CDR3 loop reads CASSVAGGAAQKTQYF. The DNA of the CDR3 is TGTGCCAGCAGCGTAGCAGGAGGGGCCGCCCAGAAGACCCAGTACTTC. Supplemented by reference TRBV9 and TRBJ2-5, the full variable domain reads DSGVTQTPKHLITATGQRVTLRCSPRSGDLSVYWYQQSLDQGLQFLIQYYNGEERAKGNILERFSAQQFPDLHSELNLSSLELGDSALYFCASSVAGGAAQKTQYFGPGTRLLVL.

Here the CDR3 DNA reads TGCGCCAGCAGCTCCCTTGGGGGGACAGGGACTGAAAAACTGTTTTTT. Amino acids: CASSSLGGTGTEKLFF. The chain couples TRBV5-1 to TRBJ1-4; 9 bases line up with TRBD1. The CDR3 runs to 16 residues. Germline values: CDR1 SGHRS, CDR2 YFSETQ. Unmatched junction bases numbered 10, after V lost 3 bases and J lost 7 bases. The variable domain in full, with the rest retrieved from reference TRBV5-1 and TRBJ1-4, is KAGVTQTPRYLIKTRGQQVTLSCSPISGHRSVSWYQQTPGQGLQFLFEYFSETQRNKGNFPGRFSGRQFSNSRSEMNVSTLELGDSALYLCASSSLGGTGTEKLFFGSGTQLSVL.

V is TRBV5-1 and J is TRBJ2-1; 9 positions agree with TRBD1. The CDR3 contains 15 residues. Germline V gene data show CDR1 as SGHRS and CDR2 as YFSETQ. After removal of 4 bases from V and 8 bases from J, the junction contained 10 bases not matched to a gene. Here the CDR3 reads CASSLGQGTTDEQFF. CDR3 in DNA: TGCGCCAGCAGCCTTGGACAGGGGACTACAGATGAGCAGTTCTTC.

The rearrangement uses TRBV6-1 and TRBJ1-4; D remains unclear. In germline, CDR1 is MNHNS, CDR2 SASEGT. The ends were cut back, 6 bases at V and 7 bases at J, with 18 bases in the middle. CDR3 length equals 15 residues. The DNA of the CDR3 is TGTGCCAGCAGACCAACGGTCCGGGTGGGTGAAAAACTGTTTTTT. It codes for CASRPTVRVGEKLFF.

V and J are TRBV2 and TRBJ1-1; D remains ambiguous. The CDR3 covers 14 residues. V was shortened by 2 bases and J by 7 bases, with 14 bases between the two germline ends. Germline assignment: CDR1 SNHLY and CDR2 FYNNEI. In DNA, the CDR3 is TGTGCCAGCAGTGAATCCGGGAAAATGAATGAAGCTTTCTTT. Its translation: CASSESGKMNEAFF.

J is TRBJ1-5 and V is TRBV28; possibly TRBD1 for D (6 bases). Trimming removed 5 bases from V and 9 bases from J, with 17 bases in between. Germline assignment: CDR1 MDHEN and CDR2 SYDVKM. CDR3 length: 14 residues. This chain's CDR3 is CASSPGGAPGPQHF. The CDR3 DNA sequence: TGTGCCAGCAGTCCTGGGGGGGCCCCTGGGCCCCAGCATTTT. Variable domain in full (rest from reference TRBV28 and TRBJ1-5): DVKVTQSSRYLVKRTGEKVFLECVQDMDHENMFWYRQDPGLGLRLIYFSYDVKMKEKGDIPEGYSVSREKKERFSLILESASTNQTSMYLCASSPGGAPGPQHFGDGTRLSIL.

This clone was counted between two and nine times. This chain links TRBV19 with TRBJ1-5; TRBD1 might be the D (5 bases). The CDR3 loop spans 13 amino acids. The ends were cut back, 5 bases at V and 5 bases at J, with 10 bases in the middle. Germline values: CDR1 LNHDA, CDR2 SQIVND (reference sequence). The CDR3 nucleotides read TGTGCCAGTAGTTGGGGGGGAGATCAGCCCCAGCATTTT. Translation: CASSWGGDQPQHF.

V usage is TRBV5-4 and J usage is TRBJ2-7, with unresolved D. This CDR3 comprises 12 residues. The V end was cut by 0 bases, the J end by 5 bases, with 6 bases between. Germline-derived CDR1 and CDR2 are SGHNT and YYREEE (reference sequence). In nucleotides, the CDR3 is TGTGCCAGCAGCTTGGACCGCGACGAGCAGTACTTC. Its protein product is CASSLDRDEQYF.

This chain connects TRBV5-1 to TRBJ2-2; D not resolved. CDR1 is SGHRS, CDR2 YFSETQ, per germline. The CDR3 totals 16 residues. V was shortened by 1 base and J by 0 bases, with 10 bases between the two germline ends. The CDR3 coding sequence is TGCGCCAGCAGCTTGATGGCGCGGTCGAACACCGGGGAGCTGTTTTTT. The encoded protein is CASSLMARSNTGELFF.

V and J are TRBV28 and TRBJ1-1, with D hard to call. V gave up 5 bases and J gave up 1 base, with 14 bases separating them. The CDR3 consists of 15 residues. Germline V gene lookup returns CDR1 MDHEN and CDR2 SYDVKM. CDR3 coding DNA: TGTGCCAGCAGTATGACGGTTACAGCGAACACTGAAGCTTTCTTT. Translation: CASSMTVTANTEAFF.

V usage is TRBV6-5 and J usage is TRBJ2-7; D is perhaps TRBD1 (6 bases). The ends were cut back, 5 bases at V and 2 bases at J, with 13 bases in the middle. Germline CDR1 and CDR2: MNHEY and SVGAGI. The CDR3 extends over 14 amino acids. CDR3 sequence reads: CASSPPDRTYEQYF. The CDR3 DNA reads TGTGCCAGCAGTCCTCCGGACAGAACCTACGAGCAGTACTTC.